Below, 10 T cell receptor beta chains from the same sample are listed, as sequenced in a study of cytomegalovirus exposure and HLA in healthy donors. The PCR ran on 60 Vbeta and 13 Jbeta primers. Generated by immunoSEQ multiplex PCR, the TCRdb table keeps only in-frame clones and is missing some. In the table there are more than 150,000 clones, about 78% of which are singletons. The source material was PBMCs. These receptors all come from a male donor in good health and CMV-seronegative.

The chain couples TRBV6-1 to TRBJ2-5, with 10 nucleotides matching TRBD2. The CDR3 consists of 15 residues. From germline, CDR1 is MNHNS and CDR2 SASEGT. The ends lost 7 bases at V and 6 bases at J; junction bases unmatched: 11. The chain's CDR3 is CASTYQAGGSKTQYF. The DNA of the CDR3 is TGTGCCAGCACCTACCAAGCGGGAGGGTCCAAGACCCAGTACTTC.

This chain joins TRBV5-1 and TRBJ2-1; 10 bases agree with TRBD2. V was pared by 3 bases and J by 1 base, with 7 bases of the junction left unmatched. CDR1 is SGHRS and CDR2 is YFSETQ in the germline V gene. CDR3 length equals 17 residues. In DNA, the CDR3 is TGCGCCAGCAGCTCTGTAGGACTAGCGGCTTCCTACAATGAGCAGTTCTTC. It translates to CASSSVGLAASYNEQFF.

The J gene is TRBJ2-1, the V gene TRBV9; tentatively, D is TRBD2 (6 bases). V was clipped by 4 bases and J by 2 bases, with 16 bases between them. In germline, CDR1 is SGDLS, CDR2 YYNGEE. The CDR3 contains 16 residues. The CDR3 sequence: CASSPSGADPYNEQFF. The CDR3 nucleotides are TGTGCCAGCAGCCCTTCGGGAGCGGACCCCTACAATGAGCAGTTCTTC.

This clone was detected once. This sequence joins TRBV7-9 and TRBJ2-7; perhaps TRBD2 as D (5 bases). V shed 6 bases and J shed 6 bases, with 21 bases lying between them. Germline-derived CDR1 and CDR2 are SEHNR and FQNEAQ (reference sequence). The CDR3 runs to 15 residues. DNA of the CDR3: TGTGCCAGCAGTAGTTCTCGGCGACACACTAGCGAGCAGTACTTC. Protein: CASSSSRRHTSEQYF.

DNA of the CDR3: TGTGCCAGCAGTCCGGGACTCCTCTTCACGAATACGCAGTATTTT. Its protein product is CASSPGLLFTNTQYF. The genes are TRBV2 and TRBJ2-3, with a tentative D call TRBD2 (6 bases). Germline V gene sequence: CDR1 SNHLY, CDR2 FYNNEI. The CDR3 has 15 residues. The ends were cut back, 5 bases at V and 7 bases at J, with 19 bases in the middle.

The DNA for the CDR3 is TGTGCCAGCAGTTTCCCTGGGACAAGGGAGAACACTGAAGCTTTCTTT. Amino acid sequence: CASSFPGTRENTEAFF. The rearrangement links TRBV28 to TRBJ1-1, with D possibly TRBD1 on 6 matching bases. Looked up from germline, CDR1 is MDHEN and CDR2 is SYDVKM. The V end was cut by 3 bases, the J end by 1 base, with 15 bases between. The CDR3 is 16 residues long.

The gene calls are TRBV5-1 and TRBJ2-7; 7 positions match TRBD1. The V gene's germline CDR1 is SGHRS and CDR2 YFSETQ. J lost 6 bases, V lost 0 bases, and 3 bases had no gene match. The CDR3 totals 13 residues. CDR3 residues: CASSLEGAGEQYF. The CDR3 bases are TGCGCCAGCAGCTTGGAGGGGGCAGGCGAGCAGTACTTC.

The genes are TRBV5-4 and TRBJ2-1, with D perhaps matching TRBD1 (5 bases). Trimming took 1 base from V and 0 from J, leaving 8 bases between them. Germline V gene sequence: CDR1 SGHNT, CDR2 YYREEE (reference sequence). The CDR3 consists of 15 residues. The CDR3, as DNA: TGTGCCAGCAGCTTGACAGGAAGCTCCTACAATGAGCAGTTCTTC. It specifies CASSLTGSSYNEQFF.

This clone was observed a handful of times. The chain recombines TRBV7-8 with TRBJ2-1, with TRBD2 as a possible D gene (5 bases). V was shortened by 1 base and J by 0 bases, with 13 bases between the two germline ends. Germline lookup yields CDR1 SGHVS and CDR2 FQNEAQ. The CDR3 consists of 17 residues. Written as DNA, the CDR3 is TGTGCCAGCAGCTTAGGGGGTCCGGGGAGCTCCTACAATGAGCAGTTCTTC. Its translation is CASSLGGPGSSYNEQFF. Full variable domain (remainder filled in from reference TRBV7-8 and TRBJ2-1): GAGVSQSPRYKVAKRGQDVALRCDPISGHVSLFWYQQALGQGPEFLTYFQNEAQLDKSGLPSDRFFAERPEGSVSTLKIQRTQQEDSAVYLCASSLGGPGSSYNEQFFGPGTRLTVL.

This chain joins TRBV29-1 and TRBJ1-1; 7 bases are a match to TRBD1. The CDR3 runs to 13 residues. V was pared by 5 bases and J by 1 base, with 4 bases of the junction left unmatched. Germline V gene sequence: CDR1 SQVTM, CDR2 ANQGSEA. For the CDR3, the DNA is TGCAGCGTTCTTCGACAGGGGAACACTGAAGCTTTCTTT. Amino acids: CSVLRQGNTEAFF.